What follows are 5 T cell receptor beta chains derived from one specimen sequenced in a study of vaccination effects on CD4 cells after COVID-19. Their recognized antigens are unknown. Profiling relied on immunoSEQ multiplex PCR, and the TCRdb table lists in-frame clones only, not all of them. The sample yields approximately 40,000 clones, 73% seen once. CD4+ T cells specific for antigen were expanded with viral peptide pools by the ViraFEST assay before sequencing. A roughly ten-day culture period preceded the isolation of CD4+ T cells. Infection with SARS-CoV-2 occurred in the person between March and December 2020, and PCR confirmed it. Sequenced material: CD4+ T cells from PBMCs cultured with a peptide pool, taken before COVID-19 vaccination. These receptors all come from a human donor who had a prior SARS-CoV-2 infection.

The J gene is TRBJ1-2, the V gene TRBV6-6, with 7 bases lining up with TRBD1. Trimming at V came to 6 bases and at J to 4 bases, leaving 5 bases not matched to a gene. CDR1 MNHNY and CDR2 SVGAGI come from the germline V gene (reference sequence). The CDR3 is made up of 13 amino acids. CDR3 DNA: TGTGCCAGCAGGCAGACAGGGTCCTATGGCTACACCTTC. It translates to CASRQTGSYGYTF.

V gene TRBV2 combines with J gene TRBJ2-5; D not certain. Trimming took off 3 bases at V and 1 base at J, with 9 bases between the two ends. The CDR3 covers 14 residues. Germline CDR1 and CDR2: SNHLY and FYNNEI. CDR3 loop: CASSEVRAQETQYF. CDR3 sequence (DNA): TGTGCCAGCAGTGAGGTTAGGGCCCAAGAGACCCAGTACTTC.

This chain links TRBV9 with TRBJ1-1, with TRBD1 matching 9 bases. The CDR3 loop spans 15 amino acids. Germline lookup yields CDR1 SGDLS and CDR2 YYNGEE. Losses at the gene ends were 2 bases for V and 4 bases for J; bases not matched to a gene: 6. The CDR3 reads CASSVSRTGATEAFF. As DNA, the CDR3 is TGTGCCAGCAGCGTGAGCAGGACAGGGGCCACTGAAGCTTTCTTT.

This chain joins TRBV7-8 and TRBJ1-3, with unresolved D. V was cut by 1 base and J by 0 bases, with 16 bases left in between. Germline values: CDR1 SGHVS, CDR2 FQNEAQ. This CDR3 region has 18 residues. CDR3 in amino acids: CASSLVWGTTSSGNTIYF. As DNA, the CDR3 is TGTGCCAGCAGCTTAGTATGGGGAACTACCTCCTCTGGAAACACCATATATTTT.

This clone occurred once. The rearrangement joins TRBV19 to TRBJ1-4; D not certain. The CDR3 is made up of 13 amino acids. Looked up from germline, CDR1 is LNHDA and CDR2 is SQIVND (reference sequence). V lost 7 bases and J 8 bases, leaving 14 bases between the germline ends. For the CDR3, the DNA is TGTGCCAGTAACAGTGCAGGCCGGGAAAAACTGTTTTTT. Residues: CASNSAGREKLFF.